Listed below are T cell receptor beta chains from one sample, sequenced in a study of T cell responses to AZD1222 COVID-19 vaccine. Produced via immunoSEQ multiplex PCR; TCRdb's table is partial and in-frame only. The repertoire holds some 120,000 clones, with about 90% as singletons. This material consisted of peripheral blood, taken 28 days after the second AZD1222 dose. These receptors were taken from an adult who received the AZD1222 COVID-19 vaccine. Both conserved end residues are part of each CDR3. The D gene is left open where the match is weak. Clone size is not always given. Where it is, it says once, few, many or a class for expanded clones.

clone_size	d_call	v_call	j_call	cdr3_nt	cdr3_aa
once	TRBD2	TRBV7-9	TRBJ2-1	TGTGCCAGCAGCTCCCGGGACTATTATGAGCAGTTCTTC	CASSSRDYYEQFF
-	-	TRBV6-4	TRBJ1-6	TGTGCCAGCAGTCGGACAGTTAGTAATTCACCCCTCCACTTT	CASSRTVSNSPLHF
once	TRBD1	TRBV7-6	TRBJ2-6	TGTGCCAGCAGCTTGGAGACAGGGGGTATCTCTGGGGCCAACGTCCTGACTTTC	CASSLETGGISGANVLTF
-	-	TRBV19	TRBJ1-3	TGTGCCAGTAGTATCGGATTGGACTCTGGAAACACCATATATTTT	CASSIGLDSGNTIYF
once	-	TRBV20-1	TRBJ1-5	TGCAGTGCTAGTGTAACTAATAGCAATCAGCCCCAGCATTTT	CSASVTNSNQPQHF
-	-	TRBV7-8	TRBJ2-3	TGTGCCAGCAGCCCGCTGGGTAGCACAGATACGCAGTATTTT	CASSPLGSTDTQYF
-	TRBD2	TRBV5-5	TRBJ2-5	TGTGCCATCCAGCGGGAGGTTGTATCTGAGACCCAGTACTTC	CAIQREVVSETQYF
-	-	TRBV28	TRBJ2-3	TGTGCCAGCAGTTTAAGGTTCCAGCAGACTATCGCAGATACGCAGTATTTT	CASSLRFQQTIADTQYF
-	-	TRBV2	TRBJ1-6	TGTGCCAGCAGTGAACGGGGTCCCTATAATTCACCCCTCCACTTT	CASSERGPYNSPLHF
-	TRBD1	TRBV18	TRBJ1-4	TGTGCCAGCTCAACAACCCGGACAGGTCAGGAAAAACTGTTTTTT	CASSTTRTGQEKLFF
-	TRBD1	TRBV24-1	TRBJ1-2	TGTGCCACCAGTGACCCAGGGGGCAGGAACTATGGCTACACCTTC	CATSDPGGRNYGYTF
-	TRBD2	TRBV9	TRBJ2-3	TGTGCCAGCAGCGTAGGACTAGCGGGGGCCACAGATACGCAGTATTTT	CASSVGLAGATDTQYF
-	TRBD2	TRBV15	TRBJ2-2	TGTGCCACCAGCAGAGAGAGCGGGAGGGCCACCGGGGAGCTGTTTTTT	CATSRESGRATGELFF
-	-	TRBV6-1	TRBJ1-5	TGTGCCAGCAGTGATAAGGTACAGTGGGTTCAGCCCCAGCATTTT	CASSDKVQWVQPQHF
-	-	TRBV28	TRBJ2-1	TGTGCCAGCAGTTTAGGTAACTCCTACAATGAGCAGTTCTTC	CASSLGNSYNEQFF
-	TRBD1	TRBV18	TRBJ1-1	TGTGCCAGCTCCCCCTGGACAGGGGAGACTGAAGCTTTCTTT	CASSPWTGETEAFF
-	-	TRBV19	TRBJ1-3	TGTGCCAGTTCCCTGGGGGCTGGAAACACCATATATTTT	CASSLGAGNTIYF
-	-	TRBV2	TRBJ1-3	TGTGCCAGCAGTGAAGGCCCTAATTTGGGAAACACCATATATTTT	CASSEGPNLGNTIYF
-	-	TRBV2	TRBJ1-5	TGTGCCAGCATCCAGGACAACAATCAGCCCCAGCATTTT	CASIQDNNQPQHF
-	TRBD1	TRBV28	TRBJ1-2	TGTGCCAGCAGTTTACGCATCAGGGGGACCTATGGCTACACCTTC	CASSLRIRGTYGYTF
-	-	TRBV6-5	TRBJ2-2	TGTGCCAGCAGTTGGAGGGAGAACACCGGGGAGCTGTTTTTT	CASSWRENTGELFF
-	TRBD1	TRBV2	TRBJ1-6	TGTGCCAGCAGTGAACAGGGGGCTTCACCCCTCCACTTT	CASSEQGASPLHF
-	-	TRBV4-2	TRBJ1-5	TGTGCCAGCAGCCAAGGAGGGGGGGGAAATCAGCCCCAGCATTTT	CASSQGGGGNQPQHF
-	-	TRBV10-3	TRBJ1-3	TGTGCCATCAAGGACGGTGGGTTCTCTGGAAACACCATATATTTT	CAIKDGGFSGNTIYF
-	TRBD1	TRBV5-6	TRBJ1-2	TGTGCCAGCAGCTTGGGGACAGGGGGGGCCTATGGCTACACCTTC	CASSLGTGGAYGYTF
-	TRBD1	TRBV7-9	TRBJ1-2	TGTGCCAGCAGCCGACAGGGCGGGAACTATGGCTACACCTTC	CASSRQGGNYGYTF
-	TRBD2	TRBV2	TRBJ2-2	TGTGCCAGCAGTCCCGGACTAGCTGGCGGGGAGCTGTTTTTT	CASSPGLAGGELFF
-	-	TRBV9	TRBJ2-7	TGTGCCAGCAGCGTAGGGGGATTCCTGGACAGCCCTACCTACGAGCAGTACTTC	CASSVGGFLDSPTYEQYF
-	-	TRBV7-8	TRBJ1-2	TGTGCCAGCAGCCGGTCGGGGGCCTATGGCTACACCTTC	CASSRSGAYGYTF
-	TRBD2	TRBV29-1	TRBJ2-1	TGCAGCGTGCTAGCGGGGGTCTCCTACAATGAGCAGTTCTTC	CSVLAGVSYNEQFF
-	TRBD1	TRBV5-6	TRBJ2-3	TGTGCCAGCAGTTTGACAGGGGGCGCAGATACGCAGTATTTT	CASSLTGGADTQYF
-	TRBD2	TRBV5-1	TRBJ2-5	TGCGCCAGCAGCTTGGCGCTTGGGGCGGGGGAAGAGACCCAGTACTTC	CASSLALGAGEETQYF
-	-	TRBV5-5	TRBJ1-3	TGTGCCAGCAGCTTCAACAGGGAAACCTCTGGAAACACCATATATTTT	CASSFNRETSGNTIYF
-	-	TRBV19	TRBJ1-5	TGTGCCAGTAGGATACCGGAACAGCCCCAGCATTTT	CASRIPEQPQHF
-	TRBD1	TRBV6-5	TRBJ2-1	TGTGCCAGCAGTTACCTGGGACAGGGGCCTTCACATGAGCAGTTCTTC	CASSYLGQGPSHEQFF
-	-	TRBV24-1	TRBJ2-7	TGTGCCACCAGTGACATCGGGAGCGGGTACGAGCAGTACTTC	CATSDIGSGYEQYF
-	TRBD2	TRBV11-2	TRBJ2-7	TGTGCCAGCAGCTTGGCGGGGGGAACCTACGAGCAGTACTTC	CASSLAGGTYEQYF
-	-	TRBV9	TRBJ2-5	TGTGCCAGCAGCGTAGGGGCAGGAGAGACCCAGTACTTC	CASSVGAGETQYF
-	-	TRBV28	TRBJ2-2	TGTGCCAGCAGTTTATTTGTATCGAGAGCTGCGGACACCGGGGAGCTGTTTTTT	CASSLFVSRAADTGELFF
few	-	TRBV15	TRBJ2-5	TGTGCCACCAGCAGAGGGTACCAAGAGACCCAGTACTTC	CATSRGYQETQYF
-	-	TRBV19	TRBJ2-2	TGTGCCAGTAGTATTGGGCAGGGCAGCGGGGAGCTGTTTTTT	CASSIGQGSGELFF
-	-	TRBV2	TRBJ2-2	TGTGCCAGCAGTGCGACCACGGGGGCCACCGGGGAGCTGTTTTTT	CASSATTGATGELFF
-	TRBD2	TRBV11-1	TRBJ2-1	TGTGCCAGCAGCTTAGGCGCGGGAGGTGGCAATGAGCAGTTCTTC	CASSLGAGGGNEQFF
-	-	TRBV5-5	TRBJ1-4	TGTGCCAGCAGCTTGGGAAGTAATGAAAAACTGTTTTTT	CASSLGSNEKLFF
few	-	TRBV12-3/TRBV12-4	TRBJ1-2	TGTGCCAGCAGTTTGGACAGTCGAGGCTACACCTTC	CASSLDSRGYTF
-	TRBD1	TRBV5-1	TRBJ1-2	TGCGCCAGCAGCCTGACACCCGCGGGACAGGGACAAGGCTACACCTTC	CASSLTPAGQGQGYTF
-	-	TRBV29-1	TRBJ1-2	TGCAGCGCCGCACAGGGTGTCAACTATGGCTACACCTTC	CSAAQGVNYGYTF
-	-	TRBV18	TRBJ2-2	TGTGCCAGCTCACCCCCAGGTCGAGGGGGGCATAACACCGGGGAGCTGTTTTTT	CASSPPGRGGHNTGELFF
-	-	TRBV13	TRBJ2-4	TGTGCCAGCAGCTTTTGGGGGGCCAAAAACATTCAGTACTTC	CASSFWGAKNIQYF
-	-	TRBV28	TRBJ1-4	TGTGCCAGCATCCCCCTAGGTCGCCGGGGTAATGAAAAACTGTTTTTT	CASIPLGRRGNEKLFF